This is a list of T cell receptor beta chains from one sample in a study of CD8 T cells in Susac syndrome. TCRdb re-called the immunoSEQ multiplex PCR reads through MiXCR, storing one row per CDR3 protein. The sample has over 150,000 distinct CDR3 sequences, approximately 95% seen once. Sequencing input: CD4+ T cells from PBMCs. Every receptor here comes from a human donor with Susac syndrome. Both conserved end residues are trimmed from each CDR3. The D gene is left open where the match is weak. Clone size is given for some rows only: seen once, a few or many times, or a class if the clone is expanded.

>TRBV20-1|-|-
SASYDGYQPQH
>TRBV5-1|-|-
ASSSQGPSREQY
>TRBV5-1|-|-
ASSTLGGSYNEQF
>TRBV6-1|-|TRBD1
ASSEASTGGGRELF
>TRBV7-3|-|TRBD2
ASSSSAGAPFEQY
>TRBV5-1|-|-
ASSLGTGTLDSYEQY
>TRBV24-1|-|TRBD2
ATSDFRTSGGLTDTQY
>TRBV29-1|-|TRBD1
SVLKTGASTDTQY
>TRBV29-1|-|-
SVTQGNTEAF
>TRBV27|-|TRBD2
ASSEISALAGATNTGELF
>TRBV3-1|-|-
ASNGDSGGGTQY
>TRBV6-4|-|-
ASSPHAGQGGGNEQF
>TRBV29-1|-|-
SARGEAVRYGYT
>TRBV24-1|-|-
ATGPGDDTQY
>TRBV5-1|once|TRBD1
ASSLGGQGASNEQY
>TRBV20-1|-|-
SARDRRGSQPQH
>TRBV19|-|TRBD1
ASRLDRSPYNEQF
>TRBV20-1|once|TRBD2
SARAGGQETQY
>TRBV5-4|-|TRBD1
ASSFPGQGLGTEAF
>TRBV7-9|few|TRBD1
ASSQGDEQY
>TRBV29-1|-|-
SVAASNYGYT
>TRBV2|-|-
ASSEGLGPYGYT
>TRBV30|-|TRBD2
AWTKYRAGGRSEQF
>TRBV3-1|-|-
ASSSQNEKLF
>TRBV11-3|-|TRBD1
ASSPGRGIGYEQY
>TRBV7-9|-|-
ASSFSPPSYEQY
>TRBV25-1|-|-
ASSEGTSPGNEQY
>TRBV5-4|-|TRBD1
ASSAGQGVYGYT
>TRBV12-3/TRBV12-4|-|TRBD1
ASSTQGDLRSYNEQF
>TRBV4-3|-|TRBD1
ASSQTTGGTEAF
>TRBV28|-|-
ASSSSGSGSYNEQF
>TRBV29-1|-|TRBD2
SVALAGASSEQY
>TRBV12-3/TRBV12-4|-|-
ASSRDTSYEQY
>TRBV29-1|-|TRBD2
SVVLGGGSQETQY
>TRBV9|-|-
ASSVGPDSTDTQY
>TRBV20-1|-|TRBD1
SATGGATNEKLF
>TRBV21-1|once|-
ASSGPGAPYSNQPQH
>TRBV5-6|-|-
ASSLYSYEQY
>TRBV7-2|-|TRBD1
ASSSGTGFSGANVLT
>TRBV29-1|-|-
SVDGGNYEQY
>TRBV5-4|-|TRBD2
ASSPMTSGRVGEQF
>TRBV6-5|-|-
ASVGWGAGTEAF
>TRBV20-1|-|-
SAQRKDQPQH
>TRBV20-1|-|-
SAGTYRNEKLF
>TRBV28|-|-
ASSLSGHHNEQF
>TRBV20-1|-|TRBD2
SARPGGITDTQY
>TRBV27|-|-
ASTAWYGNSPLH
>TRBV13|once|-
ASTLDSKAF
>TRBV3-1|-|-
ASSRETGTGYT
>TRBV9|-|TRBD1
ASSVSGTGATGELF
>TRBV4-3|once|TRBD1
ASRSYQGARDTGELF
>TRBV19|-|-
AKTEDQPQH
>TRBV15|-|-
ATSREGVGYGYT
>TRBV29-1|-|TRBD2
SVRTSGNSGELF
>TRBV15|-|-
ATSSPLVPNEQF
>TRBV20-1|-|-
SARDDETQY